These 26 T cell receptor beta chains were sequenced from one sample in a study of siplizumab effects on memory and regulatory T cells. The protocol was immunoSEQ multiplex PCR, while the TCRdb copy is restricted to in-frame clones and leaves out a portion. The table has some 15,000 clones, about 46% seen once. Coculturing was carried out on the mixed lymphocyte reaction cells. It lasted under seven days and was done at 37°C. No antigens are known for them. The material sequenced was CFSE-low (dividing) CD4+ T cells sorted from an allogeneic mixed lymphocyte reaction. These receptors were obtained from a human donor in good health; the cells came from an allogeneic mixed lymphocyte reaction.

V usage is TRBV27 and J usage is TRBJ1-1, with a weak D call TRBD1 (5 bases). The V end was cut by 8 bases, the J end by 12 bases, with 19 bases between. The CDR3 has 12 amino acids. Germline V gene lookup returns CDR1 MNHEY and CDR2 SMNVEV (reference sequence). CDR3 loop: CASGRAQGRTFF. The CDR3 DNA reads as TGTGCCAGCGGGAGGGCGCAGGGTAGGACTTTCTTT.

The CDR3 nucleotides are TGTGCCAGTAGTATCTCGAGCGGGGCGGGAGAGAGCACAGATACGCAGTATTTT. Its translation: CASSISSGAGESTDTQYF. This chain uses TRBV19 with TRBJ2-3; the match to TRBD2 covers 7 bases. With 3 bases clipped from V and 0 bases from J, the junction kept 12 bases outside the gene matches. The V gene's germline CDR1 is LNHDA and CDR2 SQIVND (reference sequence). The CDR3 is 18 amino acids. The full variable domain, completed using reference TRBV19 and TRBJ2-3, is DGGITQSPKYLFRKEGQNVTLSCEQNLNHDAMYWYRQDPGQGLRLIYYSQIVNDFQKGDIAEGYSVSREKKESFPLTVTSAQKNPTAFYLCASSISSGAGESTDTQYFGPGTRLTVL.

This clone was detected only a few times. The chain is built from TRBV5-1 and TRBJ2-5; tentative D call: TRBD1 (6 bases). The germline V gene has CDR1 SGHRS and CDR2 YFSETQ. The CDR3 runs 14 residues. V lost 1 base and J 0 bases, leaving 7 bases between the germline ends. DNA for the CDR3: TGCGCCAGCAGCTTGCGGACAGACCAAGAGACCCAGTACTTC. Translation: CASSLRTDQETQYF.

This chain joins TRBV27 and TRBJ1-2; D remains ambiguous. The length of the CDR3 is 16 residues. Germline V gene sequence: CDR1 MNHEY, CDR2 SMNVEV (reference sequence). V lost 6 bases and J 2 bases, leaving 19 bases between the germline ends. In nucleotides, the CDR3 is TGTGCCAGCAGCCGGACGGCCGTACTCAGCAACTATGGCTACACCTTC. As protein: CASSRTAVLSNYGYTF.

The CDR3 protein is CASSLPQGDVFF. CDR3 sequence (DNA): TGTGCCAGCAGCTTGCCCCAGGGAGACGTTTTCTTT. The J gene is TRBJ1-1, the V gene TRBV5-4; maybe TRBD1 (5 bases). Germline CDR1 is SGHNT and CDR2 is YYREEE (reference sequence). The CDR3 is 12 residues long. V was cut by 1 base and J by 13 bases, with 14 bases left in between.

CDR3 in DNA: TGTGCCAGCAGCTTAACGAGACAGGGGGCAGCTTTCTTT. Residues: CASSLTRQGAAFF. The V and J genes are TRBV13 and TRBJ1-1, with 10 bases that match TRBD1. Looked up from germline, CDR1 is PRHDT and CDR2 is FYEKMQ (reference sequence). J lost 10 bases, V lost 2 bases, and 4 bases had no gene match. The CDR3 is 13 residues long.

This clone was observed a few times. This chain uses TRBV4-2 with TRBJ1-2, with 10 nucleotides matching TRBD1. The V gene's germline CDR1 is LGHNA and CDR2 YNFKEQ. The CDR3 is made up of 14 amino acids. Trimming took 4 bases from V and 8 from J; bases not matched to a gene: 7. This chain's CDR3 is CASSLDRGREGYTF. The CDR3 bases are TGTGCCAGCAGCCTTGACAGGGGGCGAGAAGGCTACACCTTC.

This chain links TRBV6-5 with TRBJ1-2; perhaps TRBD1 as D (6 bases). Per the germline V gene, CDR1 is MNHEY and CDR2 is SVGAGI. V was cut by 5 bases and J by 4 bases, with 14 bases left in between. The length of the CDR3 is 14 residues. CDR3 DNA sequence: TGTGCCAGCAGTAGATACAGGGAGGGCTATGGCTACACCTTC. Amino acids: CASSRYREGYGYTF.

This clone was counted between two and nine times. The rearrangement uses TRBV29-1 and TRBJ1-1, with D possibly being TRBD1 (6 bases). The CDR3 runs 15 residues. Per germline, CDR1 SQVTM and CDR2 ANQGSEA. The ends were cut back, 1 base at V and 0 bases at J, with 12 bases in the middle. As DNA, the CDR3 is TGCAGCGTTGAAGGGACAGCGGGGCTGAACACTGAAGCTTTCTTT. This sequence encodes CSVEGTAGLNTEAFF.

The J gene is TRBJ2-1, the V gene TRBV6-5, with TRBD1 matching 7 bases. J was trimmed by 9 bases and V by 7 bases; bases with no gene match: 6. This CDR3 contains 12 residues. The germline CDR1 and CDR2 sequences are MNHEY and SVGAGI. The CDR3 DNA sequence: TGTGCCAGCACCCCAAGGACAGGTGAGCAGTTCTTC. This codes for CASTPRTGEQFF.

With regard to this clone: The likely explanation is a read error, given a far larger clone one base away. This chain joins TRBV19 and TRBJ2-7; 12 positions agree with TRBD2. Germline CDR1 LNHDA, CDR2 SQIVND (reference sequence). V gave up 7 bases and J gave up 0 bases; unmatched junction bases: 1. This CDR3 comprises 14 residues. The CDR3 coding sequence is TGTGCCAGTAAGACTAGCGGGGGCTCCTACGAGCAGTACTTC. Translated, it gives CASKTSGGSYEQYF. The entire variable domain, with the rest obtained from reference TRBV19 and TRBJ2-7, is as follows: DGGITQSPKYLFRKEGQNVTLSCEQNLNHDAMYWYRQDPGQGLRLIYYSQIVNDFQKGDIAEGYSVSREKKESFPLTVTSAQKNPTAFYLCASKTSGGSYEQYFGPGTRLTVT.

This clone occurred once. The V and J genes are TRBV5-1 and TRBJ2-3, with TRBD1 matching 12 bases. Per germline, CDR1 SGHRS and CDR2 YFSETQ. The J segment lost 4 bases and the V segment lost 4 bases, leaving 7 bases of the junction unmatched. The CDR3 is 16 amino acids. CDR3 residues: CASSAYGTGGPDTQYF. In nucleotides, the CDR3 is TGCGCCAGCAGCGCCTACGGGACAGGGGGCCCAGATACGCAGTATTTT.

The chain joins TRBV10-3 to TRBJ2-5; D call uncertain. This CDR3 contains 15 residues. Germline CDR1 ENHRY, CDR2 SYGVKD. Trimming removed 6 bases at V and 4 bases at J, with 18 bases between. The CDR3 DNA reads as TGTGCCATCAGACAGAGTCAGTCACCTGGAGAGACCCAGTACTTC. Its protein product is CAIRQSQSPGETQYF.

This clone was seen a handful of times. The gene calls are TRBV10-3 and TRBJ1-2; D gene ambiguous. CDR3 length equals 15 residues. In germline, CDR1 is ENHRY, CDR2 SYGVKD. V gave up 3 bases and J gave up 0 bases, with 11 bases separating them. The chain's CDR3 is CAISEGFNTNYGYTF. In DNA, the CDR3 is TGTGCCATCAGTGAAGGGTTTAATACTAACTATGGCTACACCTTC.

This clone has more than one count but fewer than ten. The rearrangement joins TRBV2 to TRBJ2-3, with 10 bases that match TRBD2. The CDR3 has 16 residues. V gave up 4 bases and J gave up 1 base; unmatched junction bases: 5. Germline V gene lookup returns CDR1 SNHLY and CDR2 FYNNEI. CDR3 loop: CASSGGLAERTDTQYF. The CDR3 bases are TGTGCCAGCAGTGGAGGACTAGCGGAACGCACAGATACGCAGTATTTT.

This clone showed up just a few times. V and J are TRBV6-1 and TRBJ1-5; maybe TRBD1 (5 bases). Germline V gives CDR1 MNHNS, CDR2 SASEGT. Trimming removed 4 bases from V and 6 bases from J, with 10 bases in between. This CDR3 spans 13 amino acids. The chain's CDR3 is CASSATGGQPQHF. Written as DNA, the CDR3 is TGTGCCAGCAGTGCTACAGGAGGTCAGCCCCAGCATTTT.

Only a few counts were recorded for this clone. The chain couples TRBV6-1 to TRBJ1-4, with 7 bases matching TRBD1. This CDR3 region has 15 residues. V gave up 5 bases and J gave up 7 bases; unmatched junction bases: 10. Germline V gene lookup returns CDR1 MNHNS and CDR2 SASEGT. The CDR3 protein is CASSRSGTESEKLFF. Written as DNA, the CDR3 is TGTGCCAGCAGTCGCAGTGGGACAGAGAGTGAAAAACTGTTTTTT.

With respect to this clone: Germline and junction disagree at one end, which may indicate a read error. The chain links TRBV7-9 to TRBJ1-4, with D possibly matching TRBD1 (6 bases). Looked up from germline, CDR1 is SEHNR and CDR2 is FQNEAQ (reference sequence). There are 15 residues in the CDR3. The CDR3 spells CASSSRQATNEKLFF. In DNA, the CDR3 is TGTGCCAGCAGCTCGCGACAGGCAACGAATGAAAAACTGTTTTTT. Full variable domain (rest looked up from reference TRBV7-9 and TRBJ1-4): DTGVSQNPRHKITKRGQNVTFRCDPISEHNRLYWYRQTLGQGPEFLTYFQNEAQLEKSRLLSDRFSAERPKGSFSTLEIQRTEQGDSAMYLCASSSRQATNEKLFFGSGTQLSVL.

This clone has a handful of counts. This specimen includes other DNA sequences encoding the same CDR3. This rearrangement joins TRBV10-3 to TRBJ1-6; no clear D gene. The CDR3 is 14 residues long. The germline V gene has CDR1 ENHRY and CDR2 SYGVKD. V was clipped by 6 bases and J by 7 bases, with 13 bases between them. The CDR3, as DNA: TGTGCCATCAGAGCGAGCGGGGTGAATTCACCCCTCCACTTT. Amino acid sequence: CAIRASGVNSPLHF.

Only one count was recorded for this clone. The rearrangement links TRBV19 to TRBJ2-3; TRBD2 is a possible D gene (6 bases). The CDR3 extends over 15 amino acids. The germline V and J ends were trimmed by 5 bases and 6 bases, with 18 bases remaining between them. Germline-derived CDR1 and CDR2 are LNHDA and SQIVND (reference sequence). CDR3 in DNA: TGTGCCAGTAGTTCACCAGCCAGGGAGGCGGATACGCAGTATTTT. Translation: CASSSPAREADTQYF.

The rearrangement uses TRBV6-5 and TRBJ2-3; possible D gene TRBD1, 5 bases. The CDR3 has 15 amino acids. CDR1 and CDR2 (germline): MNHEY, SVGAGI. Trimming took off 2 bases at V and 4 bases at J, with 13 bases between the two ends. The DNA for the CDR3 is TGTGCCAGCAGTTACATCCAGGGTTCCTCAGATACGCAGTATTTT. Encoded protein: CASSYIQGSSDTQYF.

The V gene is TRBV20-1, the J gene TRBJ2-5, with unresolved D. Germline V CDR1 and CDR2: DFQATT, SNEGSKA (reference sequence). V dropped 7 bases and J dropped 0 bases, with 6 bases sitting between them. This CDR3 comprises 11 residues. The CDR3 region has the DNA TGCAGTGGAGGACACCAAGAGACCCAGTACTTC. This encodes CSGGHQETQYF.

By share of the sample, this clone is medium-sized. The J gene is TRBJ1-3, the V gene TRBV11-2; D gene uncertain. Germline lookup yields CDR1 SGHAT and CDR2 FQNNGV. This CDR3 contains 13 residues. The ends were cut back, 1 base at V and 1 base at J, with 2 bases in the middle. The CDR3: CASSLGSGNTIYF. DNA of the CDR3: TGTGCCAGCAGCTTAGGATCTGGAAACACCATATATTTT.

This clone counts as medium-sized (0.01 to 0.1%). The chain has TRBV27 and TRBJ2-3; D is unresolved. Germline loops: CDR1 MNHEY, CDR2 SMNVEV (reference sequence). Deletions cut 6 bases from V and 1 base from J, with 8 bases between. The CDR3 runs 13 residues. The CDR3 sequence is CASRLIGTDTQYF. The CDR3 region has the DNA TGTGCCAGCAGGTTGATCGGCACAGATACGCAGTATTTT.

With respect to this clone: The sample has other DNA sequences that encode this CDR3 too. The chain employs TRBV4-2 and TRBJ2-7; D remains unclear. The CDR3 totals 12 residues. V was clipped by 2 bases and J by 4 bases, with 6 bases between them. Germline CDR1 and CDR2: LGHNA and YNFKEQ. The CDR3 spells CASSQSGYEQYF. The CDR3 DNA reads as TGTGCCAGCAGCCAAAGTGGGTACGAGCAGTACTTC.

V usage is TRBV6-1 and J usage is TRBJ1-6, with TRBD1 identical over 9 bases. This CDR3 contains 13 residues. J lost 8 bases, V lost 7 bases, and 3 bases had no gene match. Germline CDR1 MNHNS, CDR2 SASEGT. The CDR3 region has the DNA TGTGCCAGCACAACAGGGGGCCATTCACCCCTCCACTTT. As protein: CASTTGGHSPLHF.